This T cell receptor beta chain originates from a study of T cells in Graves' hyperthyroidism and ophthalmopathy. This clonotype was seen ten or more times. Its cognate antigen is unknown. Broader study findings: Most clonotypes expanded in thyroid above 0.001 were likewise present in blood.

TCR beta CDR3 regions were amplified from RNA. The primer set for the first-round RT-PCR of the TCR CDR3 was HTBI. One entry per CDR3 protein results from TCRdb running MiXCR on the multiplex PCR reads. The sample has about 640,000 distinct CDR3 sequences; approximately 15% are singletons. The CDR3 has 15 amino acids. The germline CDR1 and CDR2 sequences are KGHSH and LQKENI. V lost 11 bases to trimming and J lost 0 bases; unmatched junction nucleotides: 10. The V call is TRBV18, the J call TRBJ2-1; 7 positions match TRBD1. The TCR originated in a woman aged 45-65 years with Graves' ophthalmopathy. The sample was blood. CDR3 DNA: TGTGCCCAGGGGGTGGCCTTAAGCTCCTACAATGAGCAGTTCTTC. Translation: CAQGVALSSYNEQFF. Based on the CDR3 plus reference TRBV18 and TRBJ2-1, the full variable domain is NAGVMQNPRHLVRRRGQEARLRCSPMKGHSHVYWYRQLPEEGLKFMVYLQKENIIDESGMPKERFSAEFPKEGPSILRIQQVVRGDSAAYFCAQGVALSSYNEQFFGPGTRLTVL.